These 28 T cell receptor beta chains share one sample of origin, sequenced in a study of PD-1 blockade in classical Hodgkin lymphoma (dated by TCRdb to between 2020 and 2021). The library was built by means of the immunoSEQ multiplex PCR assay. This immuneACCESS table, as held by TCRdb, lists in-frame sequences with V and J called but not all clones. Of the missing ones, under half trace to an unresolved V gene in checked studies; the others have no known cause. The sample table lists roughly 29,000 clones, approximately 79% of them with a count of one. The top ten clones comprise roughly 0.57% of the sample. The sample's time point label, decoded: cycle 4 day 1 (C4D1), after 5 to 7 weeks of nivolumab. Every trial patient had relapsed following autologous stem cell transplantation, and prior brentuximab vedotin exposure was what differed among cohorts A, B and C. A Miltenyi CD4+ T cell isolation kit was used for magnetic negative selection to purify CD4+ T cells from thawed PBMCs.

The starting material was CD4+ T cells from blood, obtained before the fourth cycle of nivolumab. The receptors derive from a human donor with classical Hodgkin lymphoma.

The gene calls are TRBV21-1 and TRBJ2-7. TRBV21-1 is a pseudogene segment. This CDR3 region has 14 residues. The CDR3 loop reads CASSPRMDPAEQYF. The CDR3 nucleotides are TGTGCCAGCAGCCCCCGGATGGACCCGGCCGAGCAGTACTTC.

This clone was detected a few times. The rearrangement joins TRBV6-6 to TRBJ2-1, with 7 bases that match TRBD2. Germline assignment: CDR1 MNHNY and CDR2 SVGAGI (reference sequence). V was clipped by 0 bases and J by 14 bases; unmatched bases: 10. This CDR3 comprises 14 residues. The CDR3 region has the DNA TGTGCCAGCAGTTACTCGCCTAGCGGAGGACCCAAGTTCTTC. Its translation is CASSYSPSGGPKFF.

The rearrangement joins TRBV6-5 to TRBJ2-1; 10 bases line up with TRBD2. Germline CDR1 reads MNHEY; CDR2 reads SVGAGI. The V and J ends lost 6 bases and 0 bases, in that order; junction bases with no gene match: 2. The CDR3 contains 15 residues. The CDR3 DNA follows: TGTGCCAGCAGACTAGCGGGACCCTCCTACAATGAGCAGTTCTTC. Its protein product is CASRLAGPSYNEQFF.

This clone was recorded once. The chain has TRBV6-5 and TRBJ2-5, with 11 bases that match TRBD2. Germline V gives CDR1 MNHEY, CDR2 SVGAGI. Trimming removed 6 bases from V and 5 bases from J; junction bases left unmatched: 2. CDR3 size: 13 residues. The CDR3 protein is CASRRLAGETQYF. The CDR3 DNA reads as TGTGCCAGCAGGAGACTAGCGGGGGAGACCCAGTACTTC.

The chain employs TRBV5-6 and TRBJ1-5; TRBD1 matches 7 bases. The trim removed 0 bases at V and 9 bases at J, leaving 6 bases unmatched. The germline CDR1 and CDR2 sequences are SGHDT and YYEEEE. The CDR3 has 14 residues. In DNA, the CDR3 is TGTGCCAGCAGCTTGGGGGACAGACCGGCGCCCCAGCATTTT. As protein: CASSLGDRPAPQHF.

The chain has TRBV5-1 and TRBJ2-1, with 16 bases fitting TRBD2. Germline V gene sequence: CDR1 SGHRS, CDR2 YFSETQ. The junction had 6 bases not matched to a gene; V was cut back by 3 bases and J by 0 bases. The CDR3 covers 19 residues. The CDR3, as DNA: TGCGCCAGCAGCTCTCCGGGACTAGCGGGGGGGAGCTCCTACAATGAGCAGTTCTTC. It encodes CASSSPGLAGGSSYNEQFF. Looking up the rest from reference TRBV5-1 and TRBJ2-1 gives the full variable domain: KAGVTQTPRYLIKTRGQQVTLSCSPISGHRSVSWYQQTPGQGLQFLFEYFSETQRNKGNFPGRFSGRQFSNSRSEMNVSTLELGDSALYLCASSSPGLAGGSSYNEQFFGPGTRLTVL.

The chain links TRBV6-5 to TRBJ2-3, with D maybe TRBD2 (5 bases). The germline CDR1 and CDR2 sequences are MNHEY and SVGAGI. This CDR3 is 15 amino acids long. The V gene lost 5 bases and the J gene lost 1 base, with 13 bases spanning the gap. CDR3 in DNA: TGTGCCAGCAGTACCCGCGGACTTGGCACAGATACGCAGTATTTT. Amino acid sequence: CASSTRGLGTDTQYF.

The chain carries TRBV18 and TRBJ1-1, with D possibly being TRBD1 (5 bases). The germline V and J ends were trimmed by 0 bases and 4 bases, with 9 bases remaining between them. CDR1 is KGHSH, CDR2 LQKENI, per germline. This CDR3 has 14 residues. This CDR3 is CASSPPGGVTEAFF. Here the CDR3 DNA reads TGTGCCAGCTCACCACCGGGGGGGGTCACTGAAGCTTTCTTT.

V gene TRBV19 combines with J gene TRBJ1-6; TRBD1 agrees at 9 bases. Per the germline V gene, CDR1 is LNHDA and CDR2 is SQIVND (reference sequence). J lost 4 bases, V lost 6 bases, and 10 bases had no gene match. The CDR3 is 17 residues long. The CDR3 coding sequence is TGTGCCAGTAGCCGGGGGGAAGGACAGGGGTATAATTCACCCCTCCACTTT. Translating it yields CASSRGEGQGYNSPLHF.

This clone was detected a few times. The chain carries TRBV4-2 and TRBJ1-2; the D is unclear. The germline V gene encodes CDR1 LGHNA and CDR2 YNFKEQ. V dropped 0 bases and J dropped 4 bases, with 12 bases sitting between them. The CDR3 extends over 15 amino acids. CDR3 in amino acids: CASSQEASQVYGYTF. CDR3 nucleotide sequence: TGTGCCAGCAGCCAAGAGGCCAGCCAGGTCTATGGCTACACCTTC.

The chain recombines TRBV4-3 with TRBJ1-4; TRBD1 matches at 7 bases. Germline V lookup: CDR1 LGHNA, CDR2 YSLEER. Trimming cost V 4 bases and J 6 bases; bases outside gene matches: 11. This CDR3 region has 16 residues. CDR3 DNA sequence: TGCGCCAGCAGCCGAACGAGGGGCCAGGGGGATGAAAAACTGTTTTTT. Amino acids: CASSRTRGQGDEKLFF.

V is TRBV6-6 and J is TRBJ1-2; D is ambiguous. V was trimmed by 0 bases and J by 5 bases, leaving 13 bases between them. CDR3 length equals 15 residues. Germline V gene lookup returns CDR1 MNHNY and CDR2 SVGAGI (reference sequence). The CDR3 here is CASSYSVDLTYGYTF. CDR3 nucleotide sequence: TGTGCCAGCAGTTACTCGGTAGATCTAACATATGGCTACACCTTC.

The chain combines TRBV5-4 with TRBJ2-3, with 7 bases lining up with TRBD2. The CDR3 has 15 residues. Germline loops: CDR1 SGHNT, CDR2 YYREEE (reference sequence). The trim removed 0 bases at V and 0 bases at J, leaving 1 base unmatched. DNA for the CDR3: TGTGCCAGCAGCTTGGGTAGCGGGAGCACAGATACGCAGTATTTT. Translation gives CASSLGSGSTDTQYF. The whole variable domain, filled in from reference TRBV5-4 and TRBJ2-3, reads ETGVTQSPTHLIKTRGQQVTLRCSSQSGHNTVSWYQQALGQGPQFIFQYYREEENGRGNFPPRFSGLQFPNYSSELNVNALELDDSALYLCASSLGSGSTDTQYFGPGTRLTVL.

The J gene is TRBJ1-5, the V gene TRBV7-9; 8 nucleotides align to TRBD1. Germline V gene sequence: CDR1 SEHNR, CDR2 FQNEAQ (reference sequence). With V trimmed by 5 bases and J by 3 bases, 6 bases remained unmatched. The CDR3 consists of 15 residues. The CDR3 bases are TGTGCCAGCAGCCGCGACAGGGGCCTCAATCAGCCCCAGCATTTT. Translation: CASSRDRGLNQPQHF.

The chain carries TRBV5-4 and TRBJ2-1, with a tentative D call TRBD2 (7 bases). Per the germline V gene, CDR1 is SGHNT and CDR2 is YYREEE (reference sequence). V was shortened by 2 bases and J by 0 bases, with 15 bases between the two germline ends. The CDR3 has 17 residues. CDR3 sequence reads: CASSFGGGRSSYNEQFF. The CDR3 DNA reads as TGTGCCAGCAGCTTTGGGGGCGGGAGAAGCTCCTACAATGAGCAGTTCTTC.

The chain employs TRBV19 and TRBJ2-2, with 7 bases fitting TRBD1. Unmatched junction bases numbered 6, after V lost 5 bases and J lost 0 bases. This CDR3 spans 16 amino acids. CDR1 is LNHDA, CDR2 SQIVND, per germline (reference sequence). The CDR3 DNA is TGTGCCAGTAGTGCAACCGGGACAGCGAACACCGGGGAGCTGTTTTTT. It yields the protein CASSATGTANTGELFF. Using reference TRBV19 and TRBJ2-2 for the parts outside the CDR3, the full variable domain is DGGITQSPKYLFRKEGQNVTLSCEQNLNHDAMYWYRQDPGQGLRLIYYSQIVNDFQKGDIAEGYSVSREKKESFPLTVTSAQKNPTAFYLCASSATGTANTGELFFGEGSRLTVL.

This clone was detected only a few times. The V gene is TRBV19, the J gene TRBJ1-2, with D unclear. V gave up 8 bases and J gave up 3 bases, with 10 bases separating them. CDR1 is LNHDA and CDR2 is SQIVND in the germline V gene (reference sequence). The CDR3 totals 12 residues. The CDR3 DNA is TGTGCCAGTTCTAGGGTGGACTATGGCTACACCTTC. As protein: CASSRVDYGYTF.

The V and J genes are TRBV7-3 and TRBJ1-6; 7 positions match TRBD1. After removal of 2 bases from V and 6 bases from J, the junction contained 4 bases not matched to a gene. In germline, CDR1 is SGHTA, CDR2 FQGTGA. This CDR3 is built from 15 residues. CDR3: CASSLVGTVNSPLHF. DNA for the CDR3: TGTGCCAGCAGCTTAGTAGGGACAGTTAATTCACCCCTCCACTTT.

J is TRBJ2-2 and V is TRBV15; weak D call: TRBD2 (6 bases). Trimming removed 5 bases from V and 6 bases from J, with 13 bases in between. CDR1 LNHNV and CDR2 YYDKDF come from the germline V gene (reference sequence). This CDR3 contains 14 residues. CDR3 sequence: CATSPRRLAGELFF. Written as DNA, the CDR3 is TGTGCCACCAGCCCACGTCGACTAGCCGGGGAGCTGTTTTTT.

J is TRBJ2-1 and V is TRBV27; D is possibly TRBD2 (5 bases). V was clipped by 7 bases and J by 5 bases, with 18 bases between them. This CDR3 spans 15 amino acids. Germline assignment: CDR1 MNHEY and CDR2 SMNVEV (reference sequence). The CDR3 loop is CASTHWGFGDNEQFF. The DNA of the CDR3 is TGTGCCAGCACCCATTGGGGTTTCGGGGACAATGAGCAGTTCTTC.

The chain links TRBV10-2 to TRBJ1-1; D may be TRBD1 (6 bases). Germline V CDR1 and CDR2: WSHSY, SAAADI. V was pared by 6 bases and J by 4 bases, with 15 bases between. The CDR3 runs to 14 residues. The CDR3 loop is CASSVQGVGTEAFF. As DNA, the CDR3 is TGCGCCAGCAGCGTACAGGGAGTCGGCACTGAAGCTTTCTTT.

V gene TRBV14 combines with J gene TRBJ2-5, with 8 positions matching TRBD1. J was trimmed by 5 bases and V by 4 bases; bases with no gene match: 9. From germline, CDR1 is SGHDN and CDR2 FVKESK. The CDR3 is made up of 15 amino acids. The CDR3 region is CASSRSQGVSETQYF. CDR3 nucleotides: TGTGCCAGCAGCCGCTCACAGGGGGTGTCTGAGACCCAGTACTTC.

This sequence joins TRBV5-1 and TRBJ2-7, with 7 bases identical to TRBD2. Germline V gene data show CDR1 as SGHRS and CDR2 as YFSETQ. V gave up 4 bases and J gave up 0 bases; unmatched junction bases: 7. The CDR3 is made up of 15 amino acids. The CDR3 sequence is CASSMGGSLSYEQYF. CDR3 sequence (DNA): TGCGCCAGCAGCATGGGAGGGTCTCTCTCCTACGAGCAGTACTTC.

This clone was counted a single time. The chain employs TRBV28 and TRBJ2-2; 9 bases map to TRBD2. CDR3 size: 16 residues. With 5 bases clipped from V and 5 bases from J, the junction kept 9 bases outside the gene matches. Germline lookup yields CDR1 MDHEN and CDR2 SYDVKM. The CDR3 coding sequence is TGTGCCAGCAGTCGCGTAGCGGGAGCGGGGACCGGGGAGCTGTTTTTT. Translation: CASSRVAGAGTGELFF.

The genes are TRBV7-8 and TRBJ1-3, with a possible D match to TRBD1 (5 bases). The germline V gene encodes CDR1 SGHVS and CDR2 FQNEAQ. The CDR3 contains 16 residues. Trimming removed 2 bases at V and 3 bases at J, with 14 bases between. The CDR3 spells CASSLPGVWGGNTIYF. The CDR3 DNA reads TGTGCCAGCAGCTTACCGGGGGTTTGGGGTGGAAACACCATATATTTT.

This rearrangement joins TRBV6-5 to TRBJ2-5; possible D gene TRBD2, 5 bases. The CDR3 is made up of 13 amino acids. Per the germline V gene, CDR1 is MNHEY and CDR2 is SVGAGI. V lost 2 bases and J 2 bases, leaving 6 bases between the germline ends. The CDR3 DNA reads TGTGCCAGCAGTTACGGACTGCAAGAGACCCAGTACTTC. Protein: CASSYGLQETQYF.

The rearrangement uses TRBV28 and TRBJ2-7; no firm D call. From germline, CDR1 is MDHEN and CDR2 SYDVKM. Trimming cost V 1 base and J 0 bases, with 7 bases left between them. CDR3 length: 14 residues. In DNA, the CDR3 is TGTGCCAGCAGTTTATATGGTTACTCCTACGAGCAGTACTTC. Translation gives CASSLYGYSYEQYF.

The chain links TRBV29-1 to TRBJ1-2; TRBD1 agrees at 10 bases. Germline CDR1 and CDR2: SQVTM and ANQGSEA. Trimming cost V 5 bases and J 1 base; bases outside gene matches: 10. This CDR3 contains 16 residues. CDR3 loop: CSVLGGQGWGNYGYTF. Here the CDR3 DNA reads TGCAGCGTTCTGGGGGGACAGGGGTGGGGTAACTATGGCTACACCTTC.